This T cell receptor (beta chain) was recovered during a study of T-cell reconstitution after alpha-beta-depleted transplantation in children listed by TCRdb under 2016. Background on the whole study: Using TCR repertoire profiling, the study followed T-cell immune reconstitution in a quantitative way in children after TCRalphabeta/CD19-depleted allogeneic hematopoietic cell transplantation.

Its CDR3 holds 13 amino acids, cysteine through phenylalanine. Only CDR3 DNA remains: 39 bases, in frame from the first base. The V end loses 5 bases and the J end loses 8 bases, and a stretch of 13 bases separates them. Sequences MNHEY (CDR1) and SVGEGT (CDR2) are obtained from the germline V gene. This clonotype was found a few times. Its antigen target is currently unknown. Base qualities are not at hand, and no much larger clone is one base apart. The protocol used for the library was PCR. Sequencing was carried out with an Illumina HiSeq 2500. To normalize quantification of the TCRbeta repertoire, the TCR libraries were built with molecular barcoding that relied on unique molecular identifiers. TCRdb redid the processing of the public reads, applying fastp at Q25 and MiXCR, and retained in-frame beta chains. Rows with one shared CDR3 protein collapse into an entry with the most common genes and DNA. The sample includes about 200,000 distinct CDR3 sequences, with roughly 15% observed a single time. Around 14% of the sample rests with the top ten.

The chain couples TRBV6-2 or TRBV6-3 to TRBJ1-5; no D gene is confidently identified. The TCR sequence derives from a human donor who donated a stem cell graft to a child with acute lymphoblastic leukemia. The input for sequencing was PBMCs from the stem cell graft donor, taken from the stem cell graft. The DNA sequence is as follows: TGTGCCAGCAGTAGGCAGCGGGAGGAGCCCCAGCATTTT. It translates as CASSRQREEPQHF.